A selection of T cell receptor beta chains follows, all from one sample in a study of blood T cell repertoires in COVID-19. The method was immunoSEQ multiplex PCR; TCRdb's version includes in-frame clones alone and lacks a portion of them. The table has 100,000 to 150,000 clones, more than 75% seen once. Material for sequencing was peripheral blood. The receptors originated from a man aged 50 to 60 with acute or convalescent COVID-19. Both conserved end residues are part of each CDR3. Fields, in order: clone size, J gene, D gene, V gene, CDR3 DNA, CDR3 protein. The D gene is left open where the match is weak. Clone size, where shown, is once, few, many, or a class for clones that have expanded.

>-|TRBJ2-1|-|TRBV27
TGTGCCAGCAGTCGCCTGGACAGGGTAGCGGGTGAGCAGTTCTTC
CASSRLDRVAGEQFF
>once|TRBJ1-2|-|TRBV30
TGTGCCTCTACCCTCCAGGGGTATGGCTACACCTTC
CASTLQGYGYTF
>-|TRBJ1-2|-|TRBV4-1
TGCGCCAGCAGCCAAGTATCGGCAGGCTATGGCTACACCTTC
CASSQVSAGYGYTF
>-|TRBJ1-1|-|TRBV7-9
TGTGCCAGCAGCTCGGGGATGAACACTGAAGCTTTCTTT
CASSSGMNTEAFF
>-|TRBJ2-3|TRBD2|TRBV3-1/TRBV3-2
TGTGCCAGCAGCCAAGTACCTAGCGGTTCGACAGATACGCAGTATTTT
CASSQVPSGSTDTQYF
>-|TRBJ2-1|-|TRBV28
TGTGCCAGCAGCGGTAATGAGCAGTTCTTC
CASSGNEQFF
>-|TRBJ1-6|TRBD1|TRBV5-6
TGTGCCAGCAGCTCCGGGACAGGGGGAAATTCACCCCTCCACTTT
CASSSGTGGNSPLHF
>-|TRBJ2-2|-|TRBV30
TGTGCCTGGACAGGGCAGGACGGGGAGCTGTTTTTT
CAWTGQDGELFF
>-|TRBJ2-2|-|TRBV6-5
TGTGCCAGCAGTAGAGTCGCCGGGGAGCTGTTTTTT
CASSRVAGELFF
>-|TRBJ1-2|-|TRBV28
TGTGCCAGCAGTTTATTGGCACAGGGTGAATATGGCTACACCTTC
CASSLLAQGEYGYTF
>-|TRBJ2-5|-|TRBV30
TGTGCCTGGACCCTACCAGGGCAGCAAGAGACCCAGTACTTC
CAWTLPGQQETQYF
>once|TRBJ2-1|-|TRBV6-6
TGTGCCAGCAGCAACGGGGTTTACAATGAGCAGTTCTTC
CASSNGVYNEQFF
>-|TRBJ2-1|TRBD2|TRBV4-1
TGCGCCAGCAGCCAAGACGCGGGAGGAGGATACAATGAGCAGTTCTTC
CASSQDAGGGYNEQFF
>-|TRBJ2-2|TRBD1|TRBV5-1
TGCGCCAGCAGCTTGTTGGGGACAGGGGGCGTCGAGAGGCTGTTTTTT
CASSLLGTGGVERLFF
>-|TRBJ1-5|TRBD1|TRBV27
TGTGCCAGCCGGGACAGGGTCAATCAGCCCCAGCATTTT
CASRDRVNQPQHF
>-|TRBJ2-7|-|TRBV7-9
TGTGCCAGCAGCTACTTATCTGCCTACGAGCAGTACTTC
CASSYLSAYEQYF
>-|TRBJ2-2|TRBD2|TRBV28
TGTGCCAGCAGTATACTAGCGGATACACACGAGGAGCTGTTTTTT
CASSILADTHEELFF
>few|TRBJ2-1|TRBD2|TRBV7-9
TGTGCCAGCGCCTTCCAGCGGGAGGAGAGATACAATGAGCAGTTCTTC
CASAFQREERYNEQFF
>-|TRBJ2-5|TRBD1|TRBV6-2/TRBV6-3
TGTGCCAGCAGTTACCTCGGACAGGGGGCCGTGGAGACCCAGTACTTC
CASSYLGQGAVETQYF
>-|TRBJ1-4|TRBD1|TRBV11-3
TGTGCCAGCAGCTTAGCTGGGACAGGGGATGCAACTAATGAAAAACTGTTTTTT
CASSLAGTGDATNEKLFF
>-|TRBJ1-1|TRBD1|TRBV27
TGTGCCAGCAGTCCTCGGACAGGACATGAAGCTTTCTTT
CASSPRTGHEAFF
>-|TRBJ2-7|TRBD2|TRBV4-1
TGCGCCAGCAGCAAGGGCTCTAGCGGCTACGAGCAGTACTTC
CASSKGSSGYEQYF
>once|TRBJ2-7|TRBD1|TRBV23-1
TGCGCCAGCAGTCAATCCTACAGGGGATTCTACGAGCAGTACTTC
CASSQSYRGFYEQYF
>-|TRBJ1-2|-|TRBV5-1
TGCGCCAGCAGCCCAGGACAGAACTATGGCTACACCTTC
CASSPGQNYGYTF
>-|TRBJ2-1|-|TRBV5-4
TGTGCCAGCAGTTCCGGTAGTCTGCGGGACTACAATGAGCAGTTCTTC
CASSSGSLRDYNEQFF
>once|TRBJ1-1|-|TRBV11-2
TGTGCCAGCAGCTTAATCGGGGGAGGGGACACTGAAGCTTTCTTT
CASSLIGGGDTEAFF
>-|TRBJ1-3|-|TRBV25-1
TGTGCCAGCAAGTTGGCGGACTCTGGAAACACCATATATTTT
CASKLADSGNTIYF
>-|TRBJ2-1|TRBD2|TRBV30
TGTGCCTGGAGCTTGCGGGAGGGCCATGAGTTCTTC
CAWSLREGHEFF
>-|TRBJ2-7|-|TRBV25-1
TGTGCCAGCAGTGGCACAGGGTTAGAGCAGTACTTC
CASSGTGLEQYF
>-|TRBJ2-5|TRBD2|TRBV5-1
TGCGCCAGCAGCTCCTCCCTGGGACTAGCGGGAGGAGAGACCCAGTACTTC
CASSSSLGLAGGETQYF
>-|TRBJ2-5|-|TRBV6-5
TGTGCCAGCAGTTACGGAGGCACCCTACAAGAGACCCAGTACTTC
CASSYGGTLQETQYF
>-|TRBJ2-1|TRBD2|TRBV4-2
TGTGCCAGCAGCCAGTTTGGGGCTAGCGGATCCTACAATGAGCAGTTCTTC
CASSQFGASGSYNEQFF
>-|TRBJ2-1|-|TRBV5-1
TGCGCCAGCAGCTTGGTTGCGGGTGCGAACAATGAGCAGTTCTTC
CASSLVAGANNEQFF
>once|TRBJ1-5|-|TRBV9
TGTGCCAGCAGCGCCCAGGAAGGGGGCAATCAGCCCCAGCATTTT
CASSAQEGGNQPQHF
>few|TRBJ2-1|TRBD2|TRBV13
TGTGCCAGCAGCTTATCCGGGAGGGCCTCAGAGAATGAGCAGTTCTTC
CASSLSGRASENEQFF
>-|TRBJ2-2|TRBD1|TRBV6-5
TGTGCCAGCAGGAGACAGGGGGCCGGCACCGGGGAGCTGTTTTTT
CASRRQGAGTGELFF
>-|TRBJ2-7|TRBD2|TRBV30
TGTGCCTGGAGTGAGGCAACTAGCGGGAGCCGGGAGCAGTACTTC
CAWSEATSGSREQYF
>-|TRBJ1-1|-|TRBV18
TGTGCCAGCTCACCAGGTCTCAGGTGGAACACTGAAGCTTTCTTT
CASSPGLRWNTEAFF
>-|TRBJ2-1|-|TRBV27
TGTGCCAGCAGTTTATACCCCGGACTCACTCTGGAATACAATGAGCAGTTCTTC
CASSLYPGLTLEYNEQFF
>-|TRBJ1-4|-|TRBV21-1
TGTGCCAGCAGCAATAGGACAGGGGAGACTAATGAAAAACTGTTTTTT
CASSNRTGETNEKLFF
>-|TRBJ1-2|-|TRBV2
TGTGCCAGCAGTCCCCCATCGGCAGGGTACCTCTATGGCTACACCTTC
CASSPPSAGYLYGYTF
>-|TRBJ1-6|TRBD1|TRBV12-5
TGTGCTAGTGGTTCCGGGACAGATTATTCACCCCTCCACTTT
CASGSGTDYSPLHF
>-|TRBJ2-1|TRBD2|TRBV6-2/TRBV6-3
TGTGCCAGCAGTTGGCTAGCGGGAGGCCCAGAACGGGAGCAGTTCTTC
CASSWLAGGPEREQFF
>-|TRBJ2-6|-|TRBV19
TGTGCCAGTAGTACTCCCCGCGGGGGCGGAAGCTCTGGGGCCAACGTCCTGACTTTC
CASSTPRGGGSSGANVLTF
>-|TRBJ1-2|-|TRBV27
TGTGCCAGCAGTTTAACCGGGAGGAGGGTTGGCTACACCTTC
CASSLTGRRVGYTF
>-|TRBJ2-3|-|TRBV6-4
TGTGCCAGCAGTGTGAGGAGTTCGGATACGCAGTATTTT
CASSVRSSDTQYF
>-|TRBJ2-7|TRBD1|TRBV2
TGTGCCAGCAGGCTCGTGACAGGGTCTAGCGAGCAGTACTTC
CASRLVTGSSEQYF
>-|TRBJ2-7|TRBD2|TRBV7-6
TGTGCCAGCAGCCCATTAGCGGGACGTGCATACGAGCAGTACTTC
CASSPLAGRAYEQYF
>-|TRBJ2-3|TRBD2|TRBV18
TGTGCCAGCTCACCGACTAGCGGCTACACAGATACGCAGTATTTT
CASSPTSGYTDTQYF
>-|TRBJ1-2|-|TRBV6-4
TGTGCCAGCAGCGGGACACAGGTTAACTATGGCTACACCTTC
CASSGTQVNYGYTF
>-|TRBJ2-1|TRBD2|TRBV7-6
TGTGCCAGCAGCTTAGCCGGACTAGTGACCAATGAGCAGTTCTTC
CASSLAGLVTNEQFF
>once|TRBJ2-3|TRBD2|TRBV6-5
TGTGCCAGCAGCAGGACTAGCGGTAGCACAGATACGCAGTATTTT
CASSRTSGSTDTQYF
>once|TRBJ2-7|-|TRBV12-3/TRBV12-4
TGTGCCAGCAGTTTATCCCCATCCTACGAGCAGTACTTC
CASSLSPSYEQYF
>-|TRBJ1-4|TRBD1|TRBV7-7
TGTGCCAGCAGCCTGAAGACAGGGCTTGGGGAAAAACTGTTTTTT
CASSLKTGLGEKLFF
>-|TRBJ2-5|TRBD1|TRBV19
TGTGCCAGTAATACAGGGGGGCAAGAGACCCAGTACTTC
CASNTGGQETQYF
>-|TRBJ2-7|-|TRBV4-1
TGCGCCAGCAGCCAAGTTCGAGGGGAGCAGTACTTC
CASSQVRGEQYF
>-|TRBJ2-1|TRBD2|TRBV5-1
TGCGCCAGCAGCTTGGGGGGACTAGCGGGACTTGAGCAGTTCTTC
CASSLGGLAGLEQFF
>few|TRBJ2-2|TRBD2|TRBV19
TGTGCCAGTAGCACACTAGCGGTTGACACCGGGGAGCTGTTTTTT
CASSTLAVDTGELFF
>-|TRBJ2-1|-|TRBV11-2
TGTGCCAGCAGGGGTAGCGGACGCTCCTACAATGAGCAGTTCTTC
CASRGSGRSYNEQFF